Following are 23 T cell receptor beta chains from one sample sequenced in a study of blood T cell repertoires in COVID-19. Using immunoSEQ multiplex PCR, the repertoire was profiled, and TCRdb retains in-frame clones only, with some absent. The sample consists of 470,000 or so clones, roughly 85% of them appearing once. Sequencing input: PBMCs or T cells enriched from blood (not recorded which). All receptors come from a woman between 18 and 29 years old with acute COVID-19.

CDR3 protein: CASSAGGDEQYF. DNA of the CDR3: TGTGCCAGCTCGGCAGGGGGCGACGAGCAGTACTTC. This chain connects TRBV18 to TRBJ2-7, with 8 bases fitting TRBD1. CDR3 length: 12 amino acids. Looked up from germline, CDR1 is KGHSH and CDR2 is LQKENI. J gave up 5 bases and V 6 bases, and 3 bases lay outside the gene matches.

This chain uses TRBV29-1 with TRBJ2-3; 7 nucleotides line up with TRBD1. Germline CDR1 is SQVTM and CDR2 is ANQGSEA. Trimming took 3 bases from V and 6 from J; bases not matched to a gene: 9. The CDR3 is 14 residues long. CDR3 loop: CSVELIGGRDTQYF. The CDR3 DNA is TGCAGCGTTGAGTTAATAGGGGGCAGGGATACGCAGTATTTT.

The chain couples TRBV18 to TRBJ1-4; 8 nucleotides agree with TRBD1. The ends lost 2 bases at V and 8 bases at J; junction bases unmatched: 4. Looked up from germline, CDR1 is KGHSH and CDR2 is LQKENI. CDR3 length: 14 amino acids. The CDR3 nucleotides read TGTGCCAGCTCACCATGGACAGGGAGGGAAAAACTGTTTTTT. It specifies CASSPWTGREKLFF. The full variable domain, completed using reference TRBV18 and TRBJ1-4, is NAGVMQNPRHLVRRRGQEARLRCSPMKGHSHVYWYRQLPEEGLKFMVYLQKENIIDESGMPKERFSAEFPKEGPSILRIQQVVRGDSAAYFCASSPWTGREKLFFGSGTQLSVL.

The chain recombines TRBV3-1 (or the pseudogene TRBV3-2) with TRBJ2-5, with D possibly matching TRBD2 (5 bases). The CDR3 runs 13 residues. Germline V gives CDR1 LGHDT, CDR2 YNNKEL (reference sequence). V was cut by 2 bases and J by 7 bases, with 11 bases left in between. The CDR3 protein is CASSQQTEGTQYF. Here the CDR3 DNA reads TGTGCCAGCAGCCAACAGACCGAGGGGACCCAGTACTTC.

This chain joins TRBV6-4 and TRBJ1-5, with D maybe TRBD1 (5 bases). Germline values: CDR1 MRHNA, CDR2 SNTAGT. The CDR3 length is 15 residues. The V gene lost 3 bases and the J gene lost 3 bases, with 12 bases spanning the gap. CDR3 in amino acids: CASSEQPGSNQPQHF. CDR3 nucleotide sequence: TGTGCCAGCAGTGAGCAGCCAGGGTCCAATCAGCCCCAGCATTTT.

Comments on this clone: Other DNA sequences within the sample encode an identical CDR3. The chain joins TRBV2 to TRBJ1-6; 10 bases map to TRBD1. This CDR3 is built from 14 residues. V lost 5 bases, J lost 7 bases, and 2 bases stayed unmatched. Looked up from germline, CDR1 is SNHLY and CDR2 is FYNNEI. Here the CDR3 reads CASSRDRGNSPLHF. In DNA, the CDR3 is TGTGCCAGCAGTCGGGACAGGGGAAATTCACCCCTCCACTTT.

The chain joins TRBV3-1 (or the pseudogene TRBV3-2) to TRBJ2-2; 10 bases are shared with TRBD2. V shed 4 bases and J 2 bases; nucleotides not matched to a gene: 10. The CDR3 is 18 amino acids. Germline lookup yields CDR1 LGHDT and CDR2 YNNKEL (reference sequence). Here the CDR3 reads CASSRRLSGGGNTGELFF. The CDR3 coding sequence is TGTGCCAGCAGCCGCCGACTGAGCGGGGGGGGTAACACCGGGGAGCTGTTTTTT.

The chain has TRBV24-1 and TRBJ1-3, with unresolved D. In germline, CDR1 is KGHDR, CDR2 SFDVKD. This CDR3 region has 15 residues. V lost 7 bases, J lost 0 bases, and 12 bases lay in between. The CDR3 sequence: CATRAQKTSGNTIYF. As DNA, the CDR3 is TGTGCCACCAGGGCACAGAAAACCTCTGGAAACACCATATATTTT.

The V call is TRBV15, the J call TRBJ1-2, with D possibly matching TRBD1 (6 bases). V gave up 0 bases and J gave up 3 bases, with 8 bases separating them. Germline V gene data show CDR1 as LNHNV and CDR2 as YYDKDF (reference sequence). CDR3 length: 14 amino acids. CDR3 residues: CATSREQGDYGYTF. CDR3 nucleotides: TGTGCCACCAGCAGAGAACAGGGCGACTATGGCTACACCTTC.

This chain joins TRBV13 and TRBJ2-3, with TRBD2 matching 14 bases. Looked up from germline, CDR1 is PRHDT and CDR2 is FYEKMQ (reference sequence). The trim removed 4 bases at V and 9 bases at J, leaving 9 bases unmatched. The CDR3 runs to 16 residues. For the CDR3, the DNA is TGTGCCAGCAGCTCGGCGACTAGCGGGGGGGCCCGAACGCAGTATTTT. Amino acids: CASSSATSGGARTQYF.

The chain employs TRBV28 and TRBJ2-1; 10 positions agree with TRBD2. V lost 3 bases, J lost 10 bases, and 9 bases stayed unmatched. Germline assignment: CDR1 MDHEN and CDR2 SYDVKM. This CDR3 comprises 15 residues. For the CDR3, the DNA is TGTGCCAGCAGTTTCCCTAGCGGGAGCCTTGGGGAGCAGTTCTTC. As protein: CASSFPSGSLGEQFF.

The rearrangement uses TRBV5-4 and TRBJ2-1; 8 positions agree with TRBD2. Germline trimming cut 2 bases from V and 6 bases from J; bases unmatched to any gene: 7. The germline CDR1 and CDR2 sequences are SGHNT and YYREEE (reference sequence). This CDR3 has 15 amino acids. The CDR3 loop reads CASSLQGLASNEQFF. The CDR3 coding sequence is TGTGCCAGCAGCTTACAAGGACTAGCCAGCAATGAGCAGTTCTTC.

CDR3 region: CASSYNIQGRAYEQYF. For the CDR3, the DNA is TGTGCCAGCAGCTATAATATTCAGGGTCGCGCCTACGAGCAGTACTTC. The V call is TRBV11-2, the J call TRBJ2-7; D perhaps matches TRBD1 (5 bases). The CDR3 has 16 residues. V lost 4 bases, J lost 2 bases, and 18 bases lay in between. CDR1 SGHAT and CDR2 FQNNGV come from the germline V gene.

The chain is built from TRBV5-1 and TRBJ1-4; 7 bases are a match to TRBD1. The CDR3 has 13 residues. With 5 bases clipped from V and 5 bases from J, the junction kept 3 bases outside the gene matches. Germline CDR1 and CDR2: SGHRS and YFSETQ. Here the CDR3 reads CASRTGSNEKLFF. In DNA form, the CDR3 reads TGCGCCAGCAGGACAGGGTCGAATGAAAAACTGTTTTTT.

The CDR3 nucleotides read TGTGCCAGCAGCGTAGCACAGGGCCCCTACGAGCAGTACTTC. Protein sequence: CASSVAQGPYEQYF. This chain uses TRBV9 with TRBJ2-7; a possible D gene is TRBD1 (6 bases). The length of the CDR3 is 14 residues. Germline V gene sequence: CDR1 SGDLS, CDR2 YYNGEE. With 0 bases removed from V and 2 bases from J, the gap between germline ends came to 9 bases.

This rearrangement joins TRBV28 to TRBJ1-3; the D gene is possibly TRBD1 (5 bases). This CDR3 is 14 amino acids long. Germline V gene lookup returns CDR1 MDHEN and CDR2 SYDVKM. Between the trimmed V and J ends, which lost 7 bases and 2 bases, there was a span of 12 bases. The CDR3: CASISPGPGNTIYF. CDR3 bases: TGTGCCAGCATCTCCCCAGGGCCTGGAAACACCATATATTTT.

The CDR3 DNA sequence: TGCAGTGCTAGTCGGGTTGGGTCCTACAATGAGCAGTTCTTC. Translation: CSASRVGSYNEQFF. The V and J genes are TRBV20-1 and TRBJ2-1, with no clear D. V lost 3 bases and J 1 base, leaving 10 bases between the germline ends. Germline CDR1 and CDR2: DFQATT and SNEGSKA (reference sequence). The CDR3 runs to 14 residues.

The chain combines TRBV10-3 with TRBJ1-5; D is perhaps TRBD1 (5 bases). The germline V gene has CDR1 ENHRY and CDR2 SYGVKD. The CDR3 loop spans 13 amino acids. Trimming left V 3 bases short and J 2 bases short, with 5 bases between. CDR3 DNA: TGTGCCATCAGTGACAGGGGCAATCAGCCCCAGCATTTT. It codes for CAISDRGNQPQHF.

A word on this clone: The sample contains more than one DNA sequence encoding this CDR3. The CDR3, as DNA: TGCGCCAGCAGCTCCGGACAGGGTAGGACTGAAGCTTTCTTT. Translation gives CASSSGQGRTEAFF. The chain uses TRBV5-1 and TRBJ1-1, with 8 bases that match TRBD1. V lost 3 bases to trimming and J lost 5 bases; unmatched junction nucleotides: 6. This CDR3 region has 14 residues. Germline CDR1 is SGHRS and CDR2 is YFSETQ.

This clone was recorded once. V and J are TRBV9 and TRBJ2-7, with TRBD2 matching 8 bases. Germline loops: CDR1 SGDLS, CDR2 YYNGEE. Trimming at V came to 5 bases and at J to 2 bases, leaving 12 bases not matched to a gene. CDR3 length equals 16 residues. The CDR3 DNA reads as TGTGCCAGCAGGGAGATCGAGCGGGGGAGGACCTACGAGCAGTACTTC. It encodes CASREIERGRTYEQYF. Based on the CDR3 plus reference TRBV9 and TRBJ2-7, the full variable domain is DSGVTQTPKHLITATGQRVTLRCSPRSGDLSVYWYQQSLDQGLQFLIQYYNGEERAKGNILERFSAQQFPDLHSELNLSSLELGDSALYFCASREIERGRTYEQYFGPGTRLTVT.

The chain employs TRBV30 and TRBJ1-4; D uncertain. The CDR3 spans 13 residues. Trimming cost V 1 base and J 3 bases, with 6 bases left between them. Germline loops: CDR1 GTSNPN, CDR2 SVGIG (reference sequence). DNA of the CDR3: TGTGCCTGGAGTGGAGGCTCTAATGAAAAACTGTTTTTT. Its protein product is CAWSGGSNEKLFF.

CDR3 sequence (DNA): TGTGCCAGCAGCTCTAGGACTAGCGGAGGTCTCTACAATGAGCAGTTCTTC. The encoded protein is CASSSRTSGGLYNEQFF. The chain employs TRBV11-3 and TRBJ2-1; 10 positions agree with TRBD2. Germline V lookup: CDR1 SGHNT, CDR2 YENEEA. The CDR3 consists of 17 residues. Trimming at V came to 4 bases and at J to 3 bases, leaving 9 bases not matched to a gene.

This clone is a singleton in its sample. The J gene is TRBJ1-2, the V gene TRBV12-3 or TRBV12-4, with unresolved D. Trimming cost V 6 bases and J 5 bases, with 10 bases left between them. This CDR3 is built from 12 residues. The CDR3 region has the DNA TGTGCCAGCAGCCTGACAATTTATGGCTACACCTTC. It is translated as CASSLTIYGYTF.